The entry below describes one T cell receptor (beta chain). Sample-barcoded 5' priming and a J-beta primer mix drove a second PCR of roughly 7 to 11 cycles. TCRdb ran MiXCR on the 5' RACE reads and lists one entry per CDR3 protein. In the table there are about 570,000 distinct CDR3 sequences, 25% to 30% of which are singletons. This entry is derived from a study of blood T cells in healthy people across ages. This CDR3 has 9 residues. The V and J genes are TRBV12-3 or TRBV12-4 and TRBJ2-1; tentatively, D is TRBD1 or TRBD2 (5 bases each). Specimen: blood. The TCR was taken from a woman in her 70s in good health. The CDR3 region is CVGDNEQFF. CDR3 DNA: TGTGTGGGGGACAATGAGCAGTTCTTC.